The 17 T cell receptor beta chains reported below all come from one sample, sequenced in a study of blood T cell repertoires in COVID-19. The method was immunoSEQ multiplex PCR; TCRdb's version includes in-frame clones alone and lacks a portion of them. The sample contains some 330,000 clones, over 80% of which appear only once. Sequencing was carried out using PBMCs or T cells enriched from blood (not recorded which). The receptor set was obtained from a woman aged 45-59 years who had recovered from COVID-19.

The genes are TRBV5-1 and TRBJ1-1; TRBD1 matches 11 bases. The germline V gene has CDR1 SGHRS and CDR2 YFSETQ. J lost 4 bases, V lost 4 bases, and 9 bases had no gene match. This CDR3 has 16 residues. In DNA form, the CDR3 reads TGCGCCAGCAGCCTGACCGGGACAGGGGGTGTCACTGAAGCTTTCTTT. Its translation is CASSLTGTGGVTEAFF. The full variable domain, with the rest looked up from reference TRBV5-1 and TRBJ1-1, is KAGVTQTPRYLIKTRGQQVTLSCSPISGHRSVSWYQQTPGQGLQFLFEYFSETQRNKGNFPGRFSGRQFSNSRSEMNVSTLELGDSALYLCASSLTGTGGVTEAFFGQGTRLTVV.

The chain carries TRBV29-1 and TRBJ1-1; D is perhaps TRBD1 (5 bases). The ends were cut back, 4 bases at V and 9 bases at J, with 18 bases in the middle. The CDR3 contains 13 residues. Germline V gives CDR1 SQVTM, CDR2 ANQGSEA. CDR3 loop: CSVVGGGVFQAFF. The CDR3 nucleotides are TGCAGCGTTGTTGGCGGGGGTGTGTTTCAAGCTTTCTTT.

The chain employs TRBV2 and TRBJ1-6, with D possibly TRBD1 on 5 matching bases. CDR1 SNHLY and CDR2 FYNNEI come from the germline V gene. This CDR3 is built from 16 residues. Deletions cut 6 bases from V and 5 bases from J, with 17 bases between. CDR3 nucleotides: TGTGCCAGCAGACTAGACATACCGGGGGATAATTCACCCCTCCACTTT. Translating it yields CASRLDIPGDNSPLHF.

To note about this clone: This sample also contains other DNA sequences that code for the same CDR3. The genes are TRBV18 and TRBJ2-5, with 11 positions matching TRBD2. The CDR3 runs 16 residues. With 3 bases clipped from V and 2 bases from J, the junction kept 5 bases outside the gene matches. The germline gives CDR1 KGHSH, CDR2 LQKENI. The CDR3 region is CASSPPGLAVQETQYF. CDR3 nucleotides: TGTGCCAGCTCACCGCCGGGACTAGCGGTACAAGAGACCCAGTACTTC.

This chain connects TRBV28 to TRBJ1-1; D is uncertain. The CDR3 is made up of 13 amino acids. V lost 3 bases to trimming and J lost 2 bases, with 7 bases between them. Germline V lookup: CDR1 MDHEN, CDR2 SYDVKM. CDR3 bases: TGTGCCAGCAGTTTGAGGGTCAACACTGAAGCTTTCTTT. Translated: CASSLRVNTEAFF.

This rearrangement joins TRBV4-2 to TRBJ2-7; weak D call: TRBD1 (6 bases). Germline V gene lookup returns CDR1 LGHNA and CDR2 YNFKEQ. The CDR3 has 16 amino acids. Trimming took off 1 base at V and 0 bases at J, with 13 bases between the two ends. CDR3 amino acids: CASSQVGTMSSYEQYF. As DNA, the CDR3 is TGTGCCAGCAGCCAAGTTGGGACAATGAGCTCCTACGAGCAGTACTTC.

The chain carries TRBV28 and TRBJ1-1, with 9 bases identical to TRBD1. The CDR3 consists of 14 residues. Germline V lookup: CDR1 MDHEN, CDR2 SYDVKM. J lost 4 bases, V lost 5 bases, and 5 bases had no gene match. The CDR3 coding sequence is TGTGCCAGCAGTCGGGACAGGGTTGGCACTGAAGCTTTCTTT. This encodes CASSRDRVGTEAFF.

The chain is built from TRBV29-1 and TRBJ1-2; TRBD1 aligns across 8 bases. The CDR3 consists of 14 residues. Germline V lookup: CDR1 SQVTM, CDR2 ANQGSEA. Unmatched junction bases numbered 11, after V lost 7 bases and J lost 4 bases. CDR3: CSALTGARGYGYTF. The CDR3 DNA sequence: TGCAGCGCGCTGACAGGGGCTCGTGGCTATGGCTACACCTTC.

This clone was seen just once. CDR3 bases: TGTGCCAGCAGCCCCCGGGTCCCTGGGGCCAACGTCCTGACTTTC. It encodes CASSPRVPGANVLTF. This chain connects TRBV7-8 to TRBJ2-6; D ambiguous. CDR1 is SGHVS and CDR2 is FQNEAQ in the germline V gene. The CDR3 is 15 amino acids. With 5 bases removed from V and 2 bases from J, the gap between germline ends came to 10 bases.

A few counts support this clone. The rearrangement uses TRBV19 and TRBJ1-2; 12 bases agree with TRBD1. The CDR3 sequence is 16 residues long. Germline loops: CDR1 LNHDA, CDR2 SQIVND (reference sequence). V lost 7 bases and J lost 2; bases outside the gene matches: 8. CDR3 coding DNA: TGTGCCAGTACCCAGGGACAGGGGGCTTTGAACTATGGCTACACCTTC. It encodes CASTQGQGALNYGYTF.

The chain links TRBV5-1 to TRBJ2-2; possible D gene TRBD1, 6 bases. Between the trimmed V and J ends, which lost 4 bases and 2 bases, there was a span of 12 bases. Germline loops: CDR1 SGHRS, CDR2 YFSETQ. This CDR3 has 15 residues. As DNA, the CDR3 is TGCGCCAGCAGCCCCACAGGGCCCAACACCGGGGAGCTGTTTTTT. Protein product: CASSPTGPNTGELFF.

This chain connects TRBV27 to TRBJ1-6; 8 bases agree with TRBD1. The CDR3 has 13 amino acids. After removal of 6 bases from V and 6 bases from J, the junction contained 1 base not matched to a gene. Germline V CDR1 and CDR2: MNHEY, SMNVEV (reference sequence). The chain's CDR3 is CASRTGGNSPLHF. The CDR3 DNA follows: TGTGCCAGCAGAACAGGGGGTAATTCACCCCTCCACTTT.

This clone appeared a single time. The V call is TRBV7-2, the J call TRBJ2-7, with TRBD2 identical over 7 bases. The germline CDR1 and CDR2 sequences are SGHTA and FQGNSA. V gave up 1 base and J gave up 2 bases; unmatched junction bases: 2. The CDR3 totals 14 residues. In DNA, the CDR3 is TGTGCCAGCAGCTTAGAGCGGGGCCCCTACGAGCAGTACTTC. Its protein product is CASSLERGPYEQYF.

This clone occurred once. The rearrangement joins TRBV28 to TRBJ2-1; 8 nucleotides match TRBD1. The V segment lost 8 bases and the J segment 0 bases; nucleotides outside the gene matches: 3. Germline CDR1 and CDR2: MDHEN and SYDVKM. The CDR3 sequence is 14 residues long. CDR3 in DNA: TGTGCCAGCCAGGGGGCAGGCTCCTACAATGAGCAGTTCTTC. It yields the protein CASQGAGSYNEQFF.

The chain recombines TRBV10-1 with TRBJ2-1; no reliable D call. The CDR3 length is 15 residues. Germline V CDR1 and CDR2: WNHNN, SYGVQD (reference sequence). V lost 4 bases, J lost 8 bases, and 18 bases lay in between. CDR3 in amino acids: CASSGSLIPWHEQFF. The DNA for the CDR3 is TGCGCCAGCAGTGGGTCATTGATCCCCTGGCATGAGCAGTTCTTC.

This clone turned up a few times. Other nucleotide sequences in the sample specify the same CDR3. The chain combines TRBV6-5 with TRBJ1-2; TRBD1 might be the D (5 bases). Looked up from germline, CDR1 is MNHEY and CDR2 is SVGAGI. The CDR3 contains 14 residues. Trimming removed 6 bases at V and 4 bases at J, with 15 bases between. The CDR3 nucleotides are TGTGCCAGCAGAAGAGGGCAGGGAGGCTATGGCTACACCTTC. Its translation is CASRRGQGGYGYTF.

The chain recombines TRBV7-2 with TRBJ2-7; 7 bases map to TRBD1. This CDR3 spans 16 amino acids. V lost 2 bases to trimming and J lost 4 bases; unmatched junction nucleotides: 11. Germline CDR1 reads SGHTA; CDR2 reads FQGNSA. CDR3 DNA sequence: TGTGCCAGCAGCTTATTTGTGGGACAGACTCGTTACGAGCAGTACTTC. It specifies CASSLFVGQTRYEQYF.